Detailed here is one TCR beta chain. As yet, its antigen is unknown. Losses at the gene ends were 4 bases for V and 6 bases for J; bases not matched to a gene: 6. The CDR3 has 14 amino acids. The germline CDR1 and CDR2 sequences are GTSNPN and SVGIG (reference sequence). Libraries were prepared by immunoSEQ multiplex PCR; TCRdb keeps only in-frame clonotypes and omits some of them. The sample carries 80,000 to 100,000 clones, roughly 94% recorded once. The sample comes from a study of OX40 agonist ivuxolimab in advanced cancers. Study at large: Earlier treatment with anti-PD-1, anti-PD-L1 or anti-CTLA-4 was permitted, and under 50% had received some. The study, taken as a whole, reports: At 0.1 to 3.0 mg/kg and by week 6, clonal expansion occurred in CD4+ and CD8+ blood T cells. People who partly responded at 0.1-3.0 mg/kg had some of the least clonal expansion seen. CD8+ T cells showed, on average, more clonal expansion than CD4+ cells.

This sequence originates from an adult with an advanced solid tumor such as melanoma, head and neck, liver or kidney cancer. The sequencing used CD4+ or CD8+ T cells sorted from blood, collected in a trial of the OX40 agonist ivuxolimab. The rearrangement uses TRBV30 and TRBJ1-5; 10 bases map to TRBD1. CDR3 loop: CAWNRQGASQPQHF. CDR3 bases: TGTGCCTGGAACCGACAGGGGGCGAGTCAGCCCCAGCATTTT. The whole variable domain, remainder taken from reference TRBV30 and TRBJ1-5, is SQTIHQWPATLVQPVGSPLSLECTVEGTSNPNLYWYRQAAGRGLQLLFYSVGIGQISSEVPQNLSASRPQDRQFILSSKKLLLSDSGFYLCAWNRQGASQPQHFGDGTRLSIL.